Listed below are T cell receptor beta chains from one sample, sequenced in a study of blood T cell repertoires in COVID-19. Some clones are missing from TCRdb's copy, which holds only in-frame ones; the method was immunoSEQ multiplex PCR. The repertoire consists of 250,000 or so clones, with approximately 82% occurring once and the leading ten covering more than 1.5%. Source material: peripheral blood. These receptors were obtained from a man aged 25-45 years who had recovered from COVID-19. Both conserved end residues are part of each CDR3. D genes are given only for firm matches. Expanded clones get a size class; other rows say once, few or many, or leave the size out.

V,D,J,size,CDR3,DNA
TRBV7-2,TRBD1,TRBJ1-1,few,CASSPGQVNTEAFF,TGTGCCAGCAGCCCCGGACAGGTGAACACTGAAGCTTTCTTT
TRBV27,.,TRBJ2-7,few,CANPSIEQYF,TGTGCCAACCCGTCTATCGAGCAGTACTTC
TRBV9,.,TRBJ1-2,.,CASSLGQNYGYTF,TGTGCCAGCAGCCTTGGACAGAACTATGGCTACACCTTC
TRBV4-1,TRBD1,TRBJ2-1,.,CASSQGTGVYNEQFF,TGCGCCAGCAGCCAAGGGACAGGAGTATACAATGAGCAGTTCTTC
TRBV10-1,TRBD2,TRBJ2-1,.,CASGGTSSGEQFF,TGCGCCAGCGGCGGGACTAGTTCGGGTGAGCAGTTCTTC
TRBV2,.,TRBJ2-7,.,CASSGSSYEQYF,TGTGCCAGCAGCGGGTCGTCCTACGAGCAGTACTTC
TRBV7-3,TRBD1,TRBJ2-7,.,CASRRTGGNEQYF,TGTGCCAGCAGAAGGACAGGGGGCAACGAGCAGTACTTC
TRBV7-9,.,TRBJ1-2,.,CASSLANGYTF,TGTGCCAGCAGCTTAGCTAATGGCTACACCTTC
TRBV6-5,TRBD1,TRBJ1-2,.,CASSQGVDGYTF,TGTGCCAGCAGCCAGGGGGTTGATGGCTACACCTTC
TRBV7-2,.,TRBJ1-2,.,CASSRGGVIYGYTF,TGTGCCAGCAGCCGTGGGGGGGTAATCTATGGCTACACCTTC
TRBV28,.,TRBJ1-4,.,CASSREVNEKLFF,TGTGCCAGCAGTCGGGAGGTAAATGAAAAACTGTTTTTT
TRBV18,.,TRBJ1-1,.,CASSPYPAAMNTEAFF,TGTGCCAGCTCACCATATCCGGCGGCCATGAACACTGAAGCTTTCTTT
TRBV7-3,TRBD1,TRBJ2-2,once,CASSLRVGQGSAGELFF,TGTGCCAGCAGCTTGAGGGTTGGACAGGGCTCTGCCGGGGAGCTGTTTTTT
TRBV19,.,TRBJ1-2,.,CASSPGANYGYTF,TGTGCCAGTAGCCCGGGAGCTAACTATGGCTACACCTTC
TRBV20-1,.,TRBJ2-1,.,CSASKSGREQFF,TGCAGTGCTAGTAAAAGCGGCCGTGAGCAGTTCTTC
TRBV18,TRBD1,TRBJ2-2,.,CASSPAGTGNTGELFF,TGTGCCAGCTCACCCGCCGGGACAGGGAACACCGGGGAGCTGTTTTTT
TRBV29-1,TRBD1,TRBJ2-7,.,CSVDGTGGYEQYF,TGCAGCGTCGACGGGACAGGGGGCTACGAGCAGTACTTC
TRBV7-9,.,TRBJ2-2,.,CASSLPVTGELFF,TGTGCCAGCAGCTTACCAGTTACCGGGGAGCTGTTTTTT
TRBV7-3,.,TRBJ2-3,.,CASSLSRSDTQYF,TGTGCCAGCAGCTTATCCAGATCAGATACGCAGTATTTT
TRBV18,.,TRBJ1-5,.,CASSDLEGNQPQHF,TGTGCCAGCTCAGATCTGGAGGGTAATCAGCCCCAGCATTTT
TRBV7-9,.,TRBJ2-3,.,CAGGTELGDTQYF,TGTGCCGGAGGGACAGAACTAGGAGATACGCAGTATTTT
TRBV5-8,.,TRBJ2-3,.,CASTRTDTDTQYF,TGTGCCAGCACCAGGACAGACACAGATACGCAGTATTTT
TRBV5-1,.,TRBJ1-1,.,CASSFRGAHSEAFF,TGCGCCAGCAGCTTCCGCGGGGCCCACTCTGAAGCTTTCTTT
TRBV7-2,.,TRBJ2-3,.,CASSPMRDTQYF,TGTGCCAGCAGCCCGATGCGGGATACGCAGTATTTT
TRBV25-1,TRBD1,TRBJ1-1,.,CASRGGQGLKAFF,TGTGCCAGCAGGGGGGGACAGGGTTTGAAAGCTTTCTTT
TRBV5-1,.,TRBJ2-7,.,CASSPAGGREQYF,TGCGCCAGCAGCCCTGCCGGGGGTAGGGAGCAGTACTTC
TRBV7-9,TRBD2,TRBJ2-2,.,CASSPRAGRNTGELFF,TGTGCCAGCAGCCCCAGAGCGGGGAGGAACACCGGGGAGCTGTTTTTT
TRBV29-1,TRBD1,TRBJ2-5,.,CTARDSQETQYF,TGCACAGCCCGGGACAGCCAAGAGACCCAGTACTTC
TRBV28,.,TRBJ2-3,.,CASSGGVITDTQYF,TGTGCCAGCAGTGGCGGCGTGATCACAGATACGCAGTATTTT
TRBV19,TRBD1,TRBJ1-6,.,CAVGGDSNSPLHF,TGTGCCGTAGGGGGCGATAGTAATTCACCCCTCCACTTT
TRBV29-1,TRBD1,TRBJ2-1,.,CSARDSDYNEQFF,TGCAGCGCCCGGGACAGTGACTACAATGAGCAGTTCTTC
TRBV9,TRBD2,TRBJ2-7,.,CASSVGLAGLGAYEQYF,TGTGCCAGCAGCGTAGGTCTAGCGGGCCTGGGGGCCTACGAGCAGTACTTC
TRBV19,.,TRBJ1-2,.,CASSGTQDYGYTF,TGTGCCAGTAGCGGGACTCAGGACTATGGCTACACCTTC
TRBV28,.,TRBJ1-5,.,CASSLFWEGRAQPQHF,TGTGCCAGCAGTTTATTCTGGGAGGGGCGGGCTCAGCCCCAGCATTTT
TRBV5-8,.,TRBJ1-3,once,CASSFGRGSGNTIYF,TGTGCCAGCAGCTTCGGCAGGGGCTCTGGAAACACCATATATTTT
TRBV2,.,TRBJ2-1,.,CASSVAGVGNEQFF,TGTGCCAGCAGTGTAGCAGGGGTGGGCAATGAGCAGTTCTTC
TRBV2,.,TRBJ1-3,once,CASRRTESSGNTIYF,TGTGCCAGCAGGCGGACAGAGAGCTCTGGAAACACCATATATTTT
TRBV2,.,TRBJ1-4,many,CASSRDGGEKLFF,TGTGCCAGCAGTCGGGACGGAGGGGAAAAACTGTTTTTT
TRBV27,.,TRBJ2-6,.,CASRLSGANVLTF,TGTGCCAGCAGACTCTCTGGGGCCAACGTCCTGACTTTC
TRBV11-2,.,TRBJ2-2,.,CASSGGPGELFF,TGTGCCAGCAGTGGGGGCCCCGGGGAGCTGTTTTTT
TRBV10-2,.,TRBJ1-2,.,CASSESEIYGYTF,TGCGCCAGCAGTGAGAGTGAGATATATGGCTACACCTTC
TRBV19,TRBD2,TRBJ2-1,few,CASTGGGTNEQFF,TGTGCCAGTACTGGCGGGGGTACGAATGAGCAGTTCTTC
TRBV29-1,TRBD1,TRBJ2-5,.,CSVSRTGGGETQYF,TGCAGCGTATCACGTACAGGGGGTGGCGAGACCCAGTACTTC
TRBV29-1,.,TRBJ2-7,.,CSVEDRFAREQYF,TGCAGCGTTGAAGATCGCTTCGCCCGGGAGCAGTACTTC
TRBV5-1,.,TRBJ1-1,.,CASSLGYGRAGTEAFF,TGCGCCAGCAGCTTGGGTTATGGGCGAGCTGGCACTGAAGCTTTCTTT
TRBV3-1/TRBV3-2,TRBD1,TRBJ2-2,.,CASNQQGARNTGELFF,TGTGCCAGCAACCAACAGGGGGCGAGGAACACCGGGGAGCTGTTTTTT
TRBV28,.,TRBJ2-5,.,CASTPRPQETQYF,TGTGCCAGCACCCCTAGACCTCAAGAGACCCAGTACTTC
TRBV5-1,TRBD2,TRBJ2-3,.,CASSLGQRGGTDTQYF,TGCGCCAGCAGCTTGGGCCAGCGGGGGGGCACAGATACGCAGTATTTT
TRBV2,.,TRBJ1-1,once,CASGGGVAEAFF,TGTGCCAGCGGGGGGGGTGTCGCTGAAGCTTTCTTT
TRBV19,.,TRBJ2-7,.,CASSQGLVGRSSYEQYF,TGTGCCAGTAGCCAAGGACTGGTGGGCCGGAGCTCCTACGAGCAGTACTTC
TRBV18,.,TRBJ2-5,.,CASSPPGPQETQYF,TGTGCCAGCTCACCCCCAGGGCCCCAAGAGACCCAGTACTTC
TRBV4-2,.,TRBJ2-5,.,CASSRIVGEETQYF,TGTGCCAGCAGCCGCATTGTCGGGGAAGAGACCCAGTACTTC
TRBV11-2,.,TRBJ2-7,.,CASSPRGDEQYF,TGTGCCAGCAGCCCCAGGGGTGACGAGCAGTACTTC
TRBV14,TRBD1,TRBJ2-7,.,CASSPFPGQGATPYEQYF,TGTGCCAGCAGCCCATTCCCGGGACAGGGGGCAACACCCTACGAGCAGTACTTC
TRBV2,TRBD1,TRBJ2-4,.,CASSEGTGNIQYF,TGTGCCAGCAGTGAAGGGACAGGGAACATTCAGTACTTC
TRBV19,TRBD1,TRBJ1-4,.,CASIGTANEKLFF,TGTGCCAGTATTGGGACAGCAAATGAAAAACTGTTTTTT
TRBV28,.,TRBJ2-7,.,CASSSGRGRGLYEQYF,TGTGCCAGCAGTTCGGGTCGGGGTAGGGGACTCTACGAGCAGTACTTC
TRBV7-3,TRBD2,TRBJ2-3,.,CASSPGGGAGDTQYF,TGTGCCAGCAGCCCCGGCGGGGGGGCCGGAGATACGCAGTATTTT